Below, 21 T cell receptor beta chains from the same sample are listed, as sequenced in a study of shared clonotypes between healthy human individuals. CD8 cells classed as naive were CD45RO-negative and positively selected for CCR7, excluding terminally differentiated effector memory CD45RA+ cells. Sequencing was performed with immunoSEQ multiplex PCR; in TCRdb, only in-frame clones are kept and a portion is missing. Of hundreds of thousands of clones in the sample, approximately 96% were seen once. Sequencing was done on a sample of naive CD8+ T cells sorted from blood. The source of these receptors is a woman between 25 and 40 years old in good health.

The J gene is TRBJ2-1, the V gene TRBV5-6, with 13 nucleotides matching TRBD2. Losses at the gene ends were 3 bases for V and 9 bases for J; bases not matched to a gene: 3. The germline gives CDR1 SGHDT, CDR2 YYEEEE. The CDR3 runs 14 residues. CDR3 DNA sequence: TGTGCCAGCAGCTCGGGACTAGCGGGAACTGAGCAGTTCTTC. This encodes CASSSGLAGTEQFF.

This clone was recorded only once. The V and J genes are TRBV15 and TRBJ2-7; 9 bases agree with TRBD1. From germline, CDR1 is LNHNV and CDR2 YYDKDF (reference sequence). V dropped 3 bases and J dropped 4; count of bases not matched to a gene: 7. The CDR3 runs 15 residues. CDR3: CATSSRTGGAYEQYF. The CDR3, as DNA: TGTGCCACCAGCAGCCGAACAGGGGGCGCTTACGAGCAGTACTTC.

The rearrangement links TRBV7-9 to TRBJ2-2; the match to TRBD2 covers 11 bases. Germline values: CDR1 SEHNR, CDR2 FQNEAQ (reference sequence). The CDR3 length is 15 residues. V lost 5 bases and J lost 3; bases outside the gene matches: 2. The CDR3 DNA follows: TGTGCCAGCAGCGTACTAGCGGGAGACACCGGGGAGCTGTTTTTT. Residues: CASSVLAGDTGELFF.

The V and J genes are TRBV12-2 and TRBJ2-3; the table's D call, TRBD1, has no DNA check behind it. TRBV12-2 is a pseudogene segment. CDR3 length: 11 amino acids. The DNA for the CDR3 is TGTGTAAAGCTCACAGCAGATACGCAGTATTTT. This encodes CVKLTADTQYF.

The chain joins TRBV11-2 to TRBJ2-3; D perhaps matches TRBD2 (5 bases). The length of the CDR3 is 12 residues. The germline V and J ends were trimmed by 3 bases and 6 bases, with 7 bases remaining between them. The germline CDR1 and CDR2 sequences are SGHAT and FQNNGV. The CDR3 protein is CASSFGMDTQYF. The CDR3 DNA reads TGTGCCAGCAGCTTCGGGATGGATACGCAGTATTTT. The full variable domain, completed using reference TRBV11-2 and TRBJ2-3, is EAGVAQSPRYKIIEKRQSVAFWCNPISGHATLYWYQQILGQGPKLLIQFQNNGVVDDSQLPKDRFSAERLKGVDSTLKIQPAKLEDSAVYLCASSFGMDTQYFGPGTRLTVL.

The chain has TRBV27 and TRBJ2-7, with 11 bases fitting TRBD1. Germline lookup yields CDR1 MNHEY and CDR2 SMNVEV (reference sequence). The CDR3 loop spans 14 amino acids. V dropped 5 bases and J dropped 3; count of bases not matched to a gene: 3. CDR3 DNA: TGTGCCAGCAGTCTGGACAGGGGGCTCTACGAGCAGTACTTC. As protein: CASSLDRGLYEQYF.

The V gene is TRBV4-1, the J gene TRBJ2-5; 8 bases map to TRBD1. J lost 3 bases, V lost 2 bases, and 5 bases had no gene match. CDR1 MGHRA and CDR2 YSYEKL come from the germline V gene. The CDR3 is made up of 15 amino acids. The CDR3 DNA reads TGCGCCAGCAGCCAACCGGACAGGGTGGAAGAGACCCAGTACTTC. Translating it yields CASSQPDRVEETQYF.

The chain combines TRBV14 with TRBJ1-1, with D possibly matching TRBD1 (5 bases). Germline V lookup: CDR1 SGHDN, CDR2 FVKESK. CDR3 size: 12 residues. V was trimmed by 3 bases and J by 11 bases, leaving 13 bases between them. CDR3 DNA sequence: TGTGCCAGCAGCCATACGGAGGGGCCGGCTTTCTTT. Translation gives CASSHTEGPAFF.

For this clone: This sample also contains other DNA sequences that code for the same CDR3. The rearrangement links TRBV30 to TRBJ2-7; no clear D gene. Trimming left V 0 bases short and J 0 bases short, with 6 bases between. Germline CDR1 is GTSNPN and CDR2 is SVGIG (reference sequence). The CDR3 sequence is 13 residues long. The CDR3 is CAWSVVASYEQYF. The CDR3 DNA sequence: TGTGCCTGGAGTGTAGTGGCCTCCTACGAGCAGTACTTC.

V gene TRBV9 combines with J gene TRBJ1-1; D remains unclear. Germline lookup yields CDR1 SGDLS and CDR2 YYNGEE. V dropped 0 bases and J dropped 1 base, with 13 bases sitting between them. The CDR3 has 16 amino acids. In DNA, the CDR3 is TGTGCCAGCAGCGTAGAGGGAAAGGGCCGGAACACTGAAGCTTTCTTT. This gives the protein CASSVEGKGRNTEAFF.

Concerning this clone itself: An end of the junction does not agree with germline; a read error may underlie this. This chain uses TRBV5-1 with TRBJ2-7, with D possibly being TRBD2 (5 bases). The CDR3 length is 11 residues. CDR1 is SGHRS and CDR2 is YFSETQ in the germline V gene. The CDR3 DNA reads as TGCGTCCCGGACTCCTCCCACGAGCAGTACTTC. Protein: CVPDSSHEQYF.

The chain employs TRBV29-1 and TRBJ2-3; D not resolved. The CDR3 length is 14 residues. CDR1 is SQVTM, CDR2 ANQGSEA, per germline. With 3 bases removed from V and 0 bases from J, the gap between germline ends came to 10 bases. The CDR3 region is CSVEDLSSTDTQYF. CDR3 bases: TGCAGCGTTGAGGACCTATCAAGCACAGATACGCAGTATTTT.

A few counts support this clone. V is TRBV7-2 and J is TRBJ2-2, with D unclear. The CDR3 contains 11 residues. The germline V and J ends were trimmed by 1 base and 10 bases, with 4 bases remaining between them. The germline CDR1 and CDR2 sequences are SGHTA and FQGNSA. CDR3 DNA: TGTGCCAGCAGCTTAGGTGTGGAGCTGTTTTTT. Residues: CASSLGVELFF.

The CDR3 sequence is CASFSNLAGDEQYF. As DNA, the CDR3 is TGTGCCAGCTTCAGTAATCTAGCGGGCGACGAGCAGTACTTC. The chain combines TRBV2 with TRBJ2-7; 8 bases agree with TRBD2. V dropped 8 bases and J dropped 5; count of bases not matched to a gene: 11. CDR1 SNHLY and CDR2 FYNNEI come from the germline V gene. The CDR3 runs to 14 residues.

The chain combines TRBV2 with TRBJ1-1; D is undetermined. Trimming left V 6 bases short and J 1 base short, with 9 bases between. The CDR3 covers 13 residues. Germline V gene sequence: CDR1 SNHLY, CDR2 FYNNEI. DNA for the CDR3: TGTGCCAGCAGGAGGCAAGGGAACACTGAAGCTTTCTTT. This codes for CASRRQGNTEAFF.

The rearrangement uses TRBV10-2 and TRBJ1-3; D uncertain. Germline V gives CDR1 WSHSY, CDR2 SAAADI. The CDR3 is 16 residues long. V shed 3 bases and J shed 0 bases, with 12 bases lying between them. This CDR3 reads CASSDWTVDSGNTIYF. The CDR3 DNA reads TGCGCCAGCAGTGACTGGACGGTAGACTCTGGAAACACCATATATTTT.

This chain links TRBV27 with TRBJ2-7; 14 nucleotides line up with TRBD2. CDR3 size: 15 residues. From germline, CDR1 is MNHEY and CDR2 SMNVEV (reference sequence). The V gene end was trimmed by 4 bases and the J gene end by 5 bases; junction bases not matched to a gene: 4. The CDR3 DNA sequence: TGTGCCAGCAGTTCGGGACTAGCGGGAGCCCACGAGCAGTACTTC. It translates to CASSSGLAGAHEQYF.

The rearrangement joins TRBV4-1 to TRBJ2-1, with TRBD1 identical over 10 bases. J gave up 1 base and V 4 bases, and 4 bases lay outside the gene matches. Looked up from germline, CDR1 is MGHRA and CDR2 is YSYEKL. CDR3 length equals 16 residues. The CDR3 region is CASSPRDRGSYNEQFF. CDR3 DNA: TGCGCCAGCAGCCCCAGGGACAGGGGTTCCTACAATGAGCAGTTCTTC.

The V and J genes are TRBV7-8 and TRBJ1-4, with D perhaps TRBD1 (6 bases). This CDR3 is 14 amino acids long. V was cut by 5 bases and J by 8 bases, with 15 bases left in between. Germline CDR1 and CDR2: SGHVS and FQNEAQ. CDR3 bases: TGTGCCAGCAGCCCCCGGGAGGGGGGAGAAAAACTGTTTTTT. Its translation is CASSPREGGEKLFF.

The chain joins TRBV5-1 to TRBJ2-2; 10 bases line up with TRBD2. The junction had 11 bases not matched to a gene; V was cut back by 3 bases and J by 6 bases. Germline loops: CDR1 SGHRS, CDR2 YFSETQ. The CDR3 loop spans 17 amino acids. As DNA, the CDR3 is TGCGCCAGCAGCTCTCGGCTAGCGGGAGTATTCCCCGGGGAGCTGTTTTTT. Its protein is CASSSRLAGVFPGELFF. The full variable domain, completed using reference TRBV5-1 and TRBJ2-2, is KAGVTQTPRYLIKTRGQQVTLSCSPISGHRSVSWYQQTPGQGLQFLFEYFSETQRNKGNFPGRFSGRQFSNSRSEMNVSTLELGDSALYLCASSSRLAGVFPGELFFGEGSRLTVL.

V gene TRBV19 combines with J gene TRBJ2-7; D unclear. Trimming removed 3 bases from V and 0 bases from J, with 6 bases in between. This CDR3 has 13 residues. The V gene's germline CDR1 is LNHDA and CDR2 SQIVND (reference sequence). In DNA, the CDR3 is TGTGCCAGTAGTATGGGTCACTCCTACGAGCAGTACTTC. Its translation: CASSMGHSYEQYF.